Sequencing of this TCR beta chain was carried out in a study of regulatory T cells in long-lasting Graves disease. About the study: Persistent cases were those of Graves' disease that involved over 5 years of antithyroid drugs with positive TSH receptor antibodies. Regarding the study as a whole: Persistent disease was associated with favored TRBV28 usage and with favored use of TRBJ1-2 and TRBJ2-5. Persistent Graves' cases showed lower TCR diversity than newly diagnosed cases. Few sampled subjects may have lowered accuracy.

Sequencing libraries for TCR beta were prepared with iRepertoire HTBI primers and Arm-PCR of CDR3 regions. TCRdb used MiXCR to reprocess the multiplex PCR reads, holding one entry per CDR3 protein. The top ten clones hold around 30% of a sample with a few hundred thousand distinct CDR3 sequences, 20% to 25% of them seen once. The V end was cut by 3 bases, the J end by 6 bases, with 5 bases between. This CDR3 has 11 amino acids. Germline CDR1 MDHEN, CDR2 SYDVKM. The time point here: persistent/refractory GD, antithyroid drugs over 5 years with positive TRAb. PBMC RNA was the source of the TCR library. This clonotype was observed many times. What it binds is not known.

This rearrangement joins TRBV28 to TRBJ1-2, with D maybe TRBD1 (5 bases). The starting material was peripheral blood mononuclear cells (PBMCs), obtained when the disease was refractory, from a patient treated with antithyroid drugs. The clonotype comes from a woman aged 40 to 50 with Graves disease. CDR3 in amino acids: CASSLGDGYTF. The CDR3 DNA is TGTGCCAGCAGTTTGGGGGATGGCTACACCTTC.